The entry below describes one T cell receptor (beta chain). Its antigen is not identified. The CDR3 loop spans 12 amino acids. Trimming cost V 6 bases and J 1 base, with 4 bases left between them. The record originates from a study of T cell responses to AZD1222 COVID-19 vaccine. General study results and limits: Spike was spanned by vaccine-associated CD4 TCRs, with dominance at 160-218 and 743-854.

The table came from immunoSEQ multiplex PCR; TCRdb's copy has only in-frame clones and leaves some out. The table records about 150,000 clones, roughly nine tenths of them present only once. The sample in question was peripheral blood, obtained on day 0 of MenACWY control vaccination. The TCR originated in an adult in good health. The V and J genes are TRBV12-3 or TRBV12-4 and TRBJ1-3; D is unresolved. CDR3 nucleotides: TGTGCCAGCAGGGAGTCTGGAAACACCATATATTTT. Translated: CASRESGNTIYF.